This TCR beta chain was sequenced in a study of T-cell memory formation after mild COVID-19. On the study more broadly: Largely donor-specific TCR clusters were found.

This clonotype was observed at least ten times. As yet, its antigen is unknown. Germline-derived CDR1 and CDR2 are SGHTA and FQGNSA. V was clipped by 5 bases and J by 11 bases; unmatched bases: 6. CDR3 size: 12 residues. Researchers used 5'RACE with constant-segment primers to make TCR alpha and TCR beta cDNA libraries that carry sample barcodes and UMIs. Each CDR3 protein gets one entry after TCRdb re-called the 5' RACE reads with MiXCR. In the table there are more than 300,000 distinct CDR3 sequences, roughly 19% of which are singletons. General observations from the study: Clones that contracted from day 15 to 85 had balanced CD4/CD8; later expanders were CD4+ biased. Among contracting clones, CD4+ were mainly CM/EM and CD8+ enriched in EMRA.

This receptor was identified in a man aged 18 to 29 who had mild COVID-19 (a few samples of this study predate the infection). Cell type and time point are not known. What was sequenced was PBMCs or a T cell subset sorted from them (not recorded which). The chain couples TRBV7-2 to TRBJ1-1; 9 bases agree with TRBD1. The CDR3 sequence is CASSGTGRTAFF. The CDR3 bases are TGTGCCAGCAGCGGGACAGGGAGAACGGCTTTCTTT.